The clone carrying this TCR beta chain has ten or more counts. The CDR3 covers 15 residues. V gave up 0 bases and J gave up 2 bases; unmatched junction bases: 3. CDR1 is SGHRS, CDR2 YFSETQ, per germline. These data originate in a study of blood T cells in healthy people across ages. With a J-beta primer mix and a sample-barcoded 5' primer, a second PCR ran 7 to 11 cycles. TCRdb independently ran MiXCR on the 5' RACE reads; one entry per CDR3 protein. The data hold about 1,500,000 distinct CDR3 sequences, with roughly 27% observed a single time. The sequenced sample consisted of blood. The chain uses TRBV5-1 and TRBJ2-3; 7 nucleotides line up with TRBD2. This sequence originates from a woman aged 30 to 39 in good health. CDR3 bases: TGCGCCAGCAGCTTGGGACTAGCCCCCACAGATACGCAGTATTTT. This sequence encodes CASSLGLAPTDTQYF. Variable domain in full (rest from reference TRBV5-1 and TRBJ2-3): KAGVTQTPRYLIKTRGQQVTLSCSPISGHRSVSWYQQTPGQGLQFLFEYFSETQRNKGNFPGRFSGRQFSNSRSEMNVSTLELGDSALYLCASSLGLAPTDTQYFGPGTRLTVL.